Listed below are T cell receptor beta chains from one sample, sequenced in a study of T-cell reconstitution after alpha-beta-depleted transplantation in children. TCRdb redid the calling of the PCR reads with MiXCR, one entry per CDR3 protein. The sample shows about 200,000 distinct CDR3 sequences, 13% to 15% of them seen only once. Sequencing was performed on PBMCs from the stem cell graft donor, taken from the stem cell graft. The receptor set was obtained from a human donor who donated a stem cell graft to a child with acute lymphoblastic leukemia. Each CDR3 is given with its conserved first and last residue. A D gene is named only where the DNA matches it firmly. Part of the rows lack a size; the others show once, few, many or a class for expanded clones.

14	TRBV7-8	TRBJ2-7	.	.	TGTGCCAGCAGCTTCGGGACTCACACCTACGAGCAGTACTTC	CASSFGTHTYEQYF
14	TRBV7-9	TRBJ1-2	TRBD1	many	TGTGCCGGCACCGGGACAGAGCTTAACTATGGCTACACCTTC	CAGTGTELNYGYTF
12	TRBV6-5	TRBJ2-5	.	many	TGTGCCAGCAGTCCTACCGTGGGGACCCAGTACTTC	CASSPTVGTQYF
18	TRBV5-4	TRBJ1-5	.	.	TGTGCCAGCAGCCGAGGACAGTATCGAACGTATAGCTATCAGCCCCAGCATTTT	CASSRGQYRTYSYQPQHF
17	TRBV25-1	TRBJ2-3	TRBD2	many	TGTGCCAGCAGTGCCACAAGGACTAGCGGGACAACGGATACGCAGTATTTT	CASSATRTSGTTDTQYF
13	TRBV5-1	TRBJ2-7	.	many	TGCGCCAGCAGCTTGGTAGGGGAAAACGAGCAGTACTTC	CASSLVGENEQYF
12	TRBV11-3	TRBJ2-1	.	once	TGTGCCAGCAGCTTCAAAGTGAATGAGCAGTTCTTC	CASSFKVNEQFF
17	TRBV5-1	TRBJ1-1	.	many	TGCGCCAGCAGCTTACGACCGACCGGGACAACGAACACTGAAGCTTTCTTT	CASSLRPTGTTNTEAFF
14	TRBV9	TRBJ2-7	.	.	TGTGCCAGCAGCCGCGACAGGGGGACTAGGGAGCAGTACTTC	CASSRDRGTREQYF
15	TRBV6-5	TRBJ2-7	.	.	TGTGCCAGCAGTCCAGGGGCGGGTTTCTCCTACGAGCAGTACTTC	CASSPGAGFSYEQYF
12	TRBV28	TRBJ2-5	.	medium-sized	TGTGCCAGCAGTTTACTCCAAGAGACCCAGTACTTC	CASSLLQETQYF
15	TRBV11-2	TRBJ2-7	TRBD2	many	TGTGCCAGCAGCTTCAAGCGGGAGGATACCTACGAGCAGTACTTC	CASSFKREDTYEQYF
14	TRBV20-1	TRBJ1-5	.	.	TGCAGTGCTGATCCGGTCAGGGGCAATCAGCCCCAGCATTTT	CSADPVRGNQPQHF
14	TRBV5-1	TRBJ2-1	TRBD2	many	TGCGCCAGCAGCCTAGGACTAGCGGGCCAGGAGCAGTTCTTC	CASSLGLAGQEQFF
16	TRBV5-1	TRBJ2-1	TRBD2	.	TGCGCCAGCAGCCGAGTGGGGGGGACTAGCAACAATGAGCAGTTCTTC	CASSRVGGTSNNEQFF
16	TRBV29-1	TRBJ2-3	TRBD2	many	TGCAGCGTTGAAGGTCTCCCTAGCGGGCCCACAGATACGCAGTATTTT	CSVEGLPSGPTDTQYF
13	TRBV14	TRBJ2-3	TRBD2	few	TGTGCCAGCAGAACGGGCGGGAGTGATACGCAGTATTTT	CASRTGGSDTQYF
15	TRBV7-6	TRBJ2-1	TRBD2	few	TGTGCCAGCAGCCAGCTAGCGGGAGGGCAAGGTGAGCAGTTCTTC	CASSQLAGGQGEQFF
16	TRBV5-4	TRBJ2-1	.	many	TGTGCCAGCAGCCCGGGGGTGGGGATTTCCTACAATGAGCAGTTCTTC	CASSPGVGISYNEQFF
15	TRBV28	TRBJ2-7	.	many	TGTGCCAGCAGTGTTCCGGGCCTCAGCTCCTACGAGCAGTACTTC	CASSVPGLSSYEQYF
14	TRBV12-3/TRBV12-4	TRBJ2-3	TRBD1	many	TGTGCCAGCAGTTTCGGACAGGCCACAGATACGCAGTATTTT	CASSFGQATDTQYF
14	TRBV10-3	TRBJ2-1	.	.	TGTGCCATGGGCCCGGGGGTCGTCTGGCTTGAGCAGTTCTTC	CAMGPGVVWLEQFF
15	TRBV5-1	TRBJ2-1	TRBD2	many	TGCGCCAGCAGGCATGGGACTAGCGTATACAATGAGCAGTTCTTC	CASRHGTSVYNEQFF